This T cell receptor (beta chain) was sequenced for a study of blood T cells in healthy people across ages. About the study: The template switching approach captured approximately one barcoded beta molecule for every two T cells.

This clonotype has more than one count but fewer than ten. This CDR3 is built from 13 residues. Germline V gene sequence: CDR1 MDHEN, CDR2 SYDVKM. Trimming stripped 2 bases from V and 2 bases from J, with 7 bases between. Primed by a sample-barcoded 5' primer and a J-beta primer mix, a second PCR proceeded for 7 to 11 cycles. TCRdb reprocessed the 5' RACE reads with MiXCR, giving one entry per CDR3 protein. The data contain around 990,000 distinct CDR3 sequences, 35% to 45% of them seen just once; the ten biggest clones take up roughly 13%. The sequence derives from a man aged 18 to 30 in good health. Material for sequencing was blood. The chain links TRBV28 to TRBJ2-7; no clear D gene. CDR3 in amino acids: CASSLDLTYEQYF. The DNA for the CDR3 is TGTGCCAGCAGTTTAGACCTTACCTACGAGCAGTACTTC.